This TCR beta chain was observed in a study of T cell responses to AZD1222 COVID-19 vaccine. Overall study: Combined were second doses at about 4 or about 12 weeks.

This clone has just a few counts. Clones were read by immunoSEQ multiplex PCR, and TCRdb kept only the in-frame ones, dropping some. Here the sample spans more than 95,000 clones, 90% being singletons. This CDR3 is built from 15 residues. The V end was cut by 3 bases, the J end by 4 bases, with 12 bases between. Germline V lookup: CDR1 MDHEN, CDR2 SYDVKM. The TCR originated in an adult in good health. Sequencing was performed on peripheral blood, taken on day 0 of AZD1222 vaccination. The chain employs TRBV28 and TRBJ1-4; D may be TRBD1 (6 bases). CDR3 residues: CASSFATGLNEKLFF. CDR3 DNA sequence: TGTGCCAGCAGTTTCGCCACAGGGCTTAATGAAAAACTGTTTTTT.